These 11 T cell receptor beta chains share one sample of origin, sequenced in a study of T cells in Graves' hyperthyroidism and ophthalmopathy. The investigators amplified TCR beta CDR3 regions from RNA transcripts. The HTBI primer set served for first-round RT-PCR of the TCR CDR3. One entry per CDR3 protein, called by TCRdb with MiXCR from the multiplex PCR reads. The repertoire holds around 300,000 distinct CDR3 sequences, with approximately 14% as singletons. The sample comprised blood. The receptors here all came from a woman aged 40 to 50 with Graves' hyperthyroidism.

This clonotype has ten or more counts. The gene calls are TRBV11-2 and TRBJ2-3, with D unresolved. This CDR3 has 13 amino acids. V was clipped by 5 bases and J by 5 bases, with 11 bases between them. The germline CDR1 and CDR2 sequences are SGHAT and FQNNGV. The CDR3 bases are TGTGCCAGCAGCGCGATTAGGAAAGATACGCAGTATTTT. Its protein is CASSAIRKDTQYF.

This clonotype came up many times. The rearrangement links TRBV19 to TRBJ2-2; TRBD1 aligns across 9 bases. The CDR3 sequence is 17 residues long. Losses at the gene ends were 4 bases for V and 7 bases for J; bases not matched to a gene: 13. Germline V gives CDR1 LNHDA, CDR2 SQIVND (reference sequence). In DNA, the CDR3 is TGTGCCAGTAGTACCTTGGCGGGACAGGGTCCGGTCGGGGAGCTGTTTTTT. As protein: CASSTLAGQGPVGELFF.

The chain couples TRBV12-3 or TRBV12-4 to TRBJ1-5, with D possibly being TRBD1 (5 bases). The CDR3 length is 15 residues. V was pared by 6 bases and J by 1 base, with 13 bases between. CDR3 DNA: TGTGCCAGCAGCCGGGGGTACCCAAGCAATCAGCCCCAGCATTTT. This sequence encodes CASSRGYPSNQPQHF.

This chain connects TRBV27 to TRBJ1-6; D is ambiguous. The CDR3 sequence is 15 residues long. The germline V and J ends were trimmed by 2 bases and 0 bases, with 5 bases remaining between them. Germline V gene sequence: CDR1 MNHEY, CDR2 SMNVEV (reference sequence). The CDR3 nucleotides read TGTGCCAGCAGTTTAATGATCTCCTATAATTCACCCCTCCACTTT. It yields the protein CASSLMISYNSPLHF.

This clonotype appeared many times. The CDR3 here is CASSEQQGFGGNQPQHF. CDR3 DNA: TGTGCCAGCAGTGAACAGCAAGGGTTCGGGGGAAATCAGCCCCAGCATTTT. The chain uses TRBV2 and TRBJ1-5; possibly TRBD1 for D (5 bases). Trimming removed 2 bases from V and 4 bases from J, with 18 bases in between. CDR1 is SNHLY, CDR2 FYNNEI, per germline. This CDR3 has 17 residues. The variable domain in full, completed from reference TRBV2 and TRBJ1-5, reads EPEVTQTPSHQVTQMGQEVILRCVPISNHLYFYWYRQILGQKVEFLVSFYNNEISEKSEIFDDQFSVERPDGSNFTLKIRSTKLEDSAMYFCASSEQQGFGGNQPQHFGDGTRLSIL.

This clonotype was counted a few times. This rearrangement joins TRBV19 to TRBJ1-5; D call uncertain. Trimming stripped 3 bases from V and 5 bases from J, with 5 bases between. Germline V lookup: CDR1 LNHDA, CDR2 SQIVND (reference sequence). This CDR3 is 12 amino acids long. The DNA for the CDR3 is TGTGCCAGTAGTATCTTCGATCAGCCCCAGCATTTT. This translates into CASSIFDQPQHF.

This clonotype appeared many times. The genes are TRBV6-1 and TRBJ1-1; 10 nucleotides line up with TRBD1. CDR3 size: 16 residues. V was clipped by 5 bases and J by 5 bases; unmatched bases: 11. Germline V CDR1 and CDR2: MNHNS, SASEGT. The CDR3 DNA reads as TGTGCCAGCAGTTCCCCTCGGACAGGGGGAAGGACTGAAGCTTTCTTT. Its protein is CASSSPRTGGRTEAFF.

In this sample, this clonotype turned up many times. This CDR3 is CASSLKRIYEQYF. CDR3 nucleotides: TGTGCCAGCAGCTTGAAGCGGATTTACGAGCAGTACTTC. The rearrangement joins TRBV13 to TRBJ2-7; possible D gene TRBD2, 5 bases. The CDR3 extends over 13 amino acids. Per germline, CDR1 PRHDT and CDR2 FYEKMQ (reference sequence). V shed 3 bases and J shed 4 bases, with 10 bases lying between them.

In its sample, this clonotype was seen many times. The V call is TRBV28, the J call TRBJ2-7, with D maybe TRBD2 (6 bases). Germline CDR1 MDHEN, CDR2 SYDVKM. V lost 6 bases and J 5 bases, leaving 17 bases between the germline ends. The CDR3 spans 14 residues. The CDR3 loop reads CASSSEGWYNEQYF. The CDR3 DNA follows: TGTGCCAGCAGCTCGGAGGGGTGGTATAACGAGCAGTACTTC.

This clonotype was detected ten times or more. The chain has TRBV3-1 and TRBJ2-3; TRBD2 matches 8 bases. The V and J ends lost 2 bases and 4 bases, in that order; junction bases with no gene match: 2. The CDR3 sequence is 14 residues long. In germline, CDR1 is LGHDT, CDR2 YNNKEL (reference sequence). DNA of the CDR3: TGTGCCAGCAGCCAACGGGGGGGTGCAGATACGCAGTATTTT. The encoded protein is CASSQRGGADTQYF.

This clonotype was counted ten times or more. This chain connects TRBV7-3 to TRBJ2-5; D is perhaps TRBD1 (6 bases). The CDR3 runs 13 residues. CDR1 is SGHTA and CDR2 is FQGTGA in the germline V gene. Trimming left V 5 bases short and J 7 bases short, with 14 bases between. The CDR3 DNA is TGTGCCAGCAGCGCCTCAGGGGCGGCGACCCAGTACTTC. This codes for CASSASGAATQYF.